The 2 T cell receptor beta chains below all came from one sample that was sequenced in a study of shared clonotypes between healthy human individuals. The method was immunoSEQ multiplex PCR; TCRdb's version includes in-frame clones alone and lacks a portion of them. The top ten clones hold under 2% of a sample with roughly 2,000,000 clones, 93% of them seen once. Naive CD8 cells were CD45RO-negative, positively selected for CCR7, excluding terminally differentiated effector memory CD45RA+ cells. Sequenced input: naive CD8+ T cells from PBMCs. The origin of the receptors is a man between 18 and 29 years old in good health. Some clones in this sample may be carry-over from other donors' samples.

This chain connects TRBV7-9 to TRBJ1-2; D possibly corresponds to TRBD1 (6 bases). The germline V and J ends were trimmed by 7 bases and 7 bases, with 13 bases remaining between them. The CDR3 loop spans 12 amino acids. CDR1 is SEHNR, CDR2 FQNEAQ, per germline (reference sequence). Here the CDR3 DNA reads TGTGCCAGCACCAGGGACATCTCTGGCTACACCTTC. This translates into CASTRDISGYTF.

On this clone: Other DNA sequences of this sample code for an identical CDR3. CDR3 bases: TGTGCCAGCAGTTTATCCCCCCGCAACGAGCAGTACTTC. Translating gives CASSLSPRNEQYF. The V and J genes are TRBV27 and TRBJ2-7; unclear D gene. Per germline, CDR1 MNHEY and CDR2 SMNVEV (reference sequence). Trimming stripped 0 bases from V and 5 bases from J, with 8 bases between. This CDR3 has 13 residues.